A selection of T cell receptor beta chains follows, all from one sample in a study of blood T cell repertoires in COVID-19. The table came from immunoSEQ multiplex PCR; TCRdb's copy has only in-frame clones and leaves some out. In the table there are approximately 80,000 clones, approximately 76% of which are singletons. The sample taken for sequencing was peripheral blood. Every receptor here comes from a man aged 65-85 years with active or convalescent COVID-19. CDR3s include the opening cysteine and the closing phenylalanine or tryptophan. A D gene is named only where the DNA matches it firmly. Only some rows state a clone size, as once, few, many or a class for expanded clones.

D gene	clone size	V gene	J gene	CDR3 length	CDR3 DNA	CDR3 protein
TRBD1	few	TRBV27	TRBJ1-3	17	TGTGCCAGCAGTTTAAGATCAGGGGGCACGACTGGAAACACCATATATTTT	CASSLRSGGTTGNTIYF
TRBD1	NA	TRBV3-1/TRBV3-2	TRBJ2-1	15	TGTGCCAGCAGCCAGGACAGGGGGGGCTACAATGAGCAGTTCTTC	CASSQDRGGYNEQFF
NA	once	TRBV27	TRBJ2-1	12	TGTGCCATCCAAAACGCGATGAGGGAGCAGTTCTTC	CAIQNAMREQFF
NA	once	TRBV9	TRBJ2-2	15	TGTGCCAGCAGCCCCGCGGGAAGGGCAGGCGGGGAGCTGTTTTTT	CASSPAGRAGGELFF
TRBD2	NA	TRBV5-1	TRBJ2-5	11	TGCGCCAGTCGGGAGGAGGGGACCCAGTACTTC	CASREEGTQYF
TRBD1	NA	TRBV9	TRBJ1-2	18	TGTGCCAGCAGCGTGGACCACAACAGGGGGGCGCTAACCTATGGCTACACCTTC	CASSVDHNRGALTYGYTF
NA	NA	TRBV27	TRBJ1-5	15	TGTGCCAGCAGATATCAGGGGAACTCCAATCAGCCCCAGCATTTT	CASRYQGNSNQPQHF
TRBD1	NA	TRBV6-6	TRBJ1-3	15	TGTGCCAGCAGAACAACCAGGGGGCTTGGAAACACCATATATTTT	CASRTTRGLGNTIYF
NA	many	TRBV5-1	TRBJ2-3	15	TGCGCCAGCAGCCGCACAGGTCTAATGGGAGATACGCAGTATTTT	CASSRTGLMGDTQYF
TRBD1	NA	TRBV30	TRBJ2-7	14	TGTGCCTGGAGTAGGACAGGGGGCTCCTACGAGCAGTACTTC	CAWSRTGGSYEQYF
NA	NA	TRBV11-1	TRBJ2-2	12	TGTGCCAGCGGCAGGGAGGCCGGGGAGCTGTTTTTT	CASGREAGELFF
NA	NA	TRBV7-3	TRBJ1-1	13	TGTGCCAGCAGCCGGCAGAGGGACACTGAAGCTTTCTTT	CASSRQRDTEAFF
TRBD2	few	TRBV3-1/TRBV3-2	TRBJ2-1	15	TGTGCCAGCAGCCAAGCGGGAGGGGGCTACAATGAGCAGTTCTTC	CASSQAGGGYNEQFF
TRBD1	NA	TRBV27	TRBJ1-3	18	TGTGCCAGCAGCCTCTACCCCCCCGGGACAGGGGCCGGAAACACCATATATTTT	CASSLYPPGTGAGNTIYF
NA	NA	TRBV12-5	TRBJ1-6	12	TGTGCTAGTGGTGTCAGGGCTTCACCCCTCCACTTT	CASGVRASPLHF
NA	NA	TRBV7-3	TRBJ1-1	14	TGTGCCAGCAGCTTAAAACACGGGGACACTGAAGCTTTCTTT	CASSLKHGDTEAFF
TRBD1	NA	TRBV19	TRBJ2-1	14	TGTGCCAGTAGTTACCGGACAGGACGCAATGAGCAGTTCTTC	CASSYRTGRNEQFF
TRBD1	few	TRBV30	TRBJ1-6	11	TGTGCCTGGGGACAGGGGAACACCCTCCACTTT	CAWGQGNTLHF
NA	NA	TRBV3-1/TRBV3-2	TRBJ2-5	15	TGTGCCAGCAGCCAACAACGGACTGGCGGAGAGACCCAGTACTTC	CASSQQRTGGETQYF
NA	NA	TRBV28	TRBJ1-6	16	TGTGCCACCCCCGGGACTAGGGGCGTGCATAATTCACCCCTCCACTTT	CATPGTRGVHNSPLHF
NA	few	TRBV7-9	TRBJ2-7	14	TGTGCCAGCAGCCGAGGGTCCGGGGGCTACGAGCAGTACTTC	CASSRGSGGYEQYF
NA	NA	TRBV5-1	TRBJ1-1	13	TGCGCCAGCAGCTTGGACGGGTACACTGAAGCTTTCTTT	CASSLDGYTEAFF
TRBD2	NA	TRBV27	TRBJ2-1	15	TGTGCCAGCAGTTCGCTAGCGGGGGCTCACAATGAGCAGTTCTTC	CASSSLAGAHNEQFF
NA	many	TRBV12-3/TRBV12-4	TRBJ1-1	12	TGTGCCAGCAGTCGCCAGGGTTCGGAAGCTTTCTTT	CASSRQGSEAFF
NA	NA	TRBV2	TRBJ1-1	13	TGTGCCAGCAGTGATTCGAGGGACACTGAAGCTTTCTTT	CASSDSRDTEAFF
NA	NA	TRBV24-1	TRBJ2-1	16	TGTGCCACCAGTGATTTAGGGGGAGGGATCCACAATGAGCAGTTCTTC	CATSDLGGGIHNEQFF
NA	few	TRBV5-1	TRBJ2-5	15	TGCGCCAGCAGCCCAAGTGGAGGGTTCCAAGAGACCCAGTACTTC	CASSPSGGFQETQYF
TRBD1	few	TRBV5-6	TRBJ1-1	14	TGTGCCAGCAGCTTATACAGGGGAAGCACTGAAGCTTTCTTT	CASSLYRGSTEAFF
TRBD1	NA	TRBV12-5	TRBJ1-5	15	TGTGCTAGTGGTAAAGGACAGGGGGTCTATCAGCCCCAGCATTTT	CASGKGQGVYQPQHF
TRBD2	NA	TRBV9	TRBJ2-1	17	TGTGCCAGCAGCGCAACTTCTAGCGGGAGCTCCTACAATGAGCAGTTCTTC	CASSATSSGSSYNEQFF
NA	NA	TRBV12-3/TRBV12-4	TRBJ1-2	13	TGTGCCAGCAGCCCGGGAGGGCTGTATGGCTACACCTTC	CASSPGGLYGYTF
TRBD1	NA	TRBV5-4	TRBJ1-1	14	TGTGCCAGCAGTTTCGGACAGGGGAACACTGAAGCTTTCTTT	CASSFGQGNTEAFF
NA	NA	TRBV6-1	TRBJ1-5	14	TGTGCCAGCAGTGAATTGGGGCGGGACCAGCCCCAGCATTTT	CASSELGRDQPQHF
NA	NA	TRBV6-1	TRBJ1-1	16	TGTGCCAGCAGTGAAGCTCTCCGGGTTCGGAGGTCTGAAGCTTTCTTT	CASSEALRVRRSEAFF
NA	NA	TRBV25-1	TRBJ2-5	15	TGTGCCAGCAGTGGAGGGGGGGTTAGAGAAGAGACCCAGTACTTC	CASSGGGVREETQYF
TRBD1	NA	TRBV28	TRBJ1-1	15	TGTGCCAGCAGTTCCTCAGGGGGGACGAACACTGAAGCTTTCTTT	CASSSSGGTNTEAFF
TRBD1	NA	TRBV5-5	TRBJ2-5	16	TGTGCCAGCAGCCTACCACAGGGGTCCGGGCTAGAGACCCAGTACTTC	CASSLPQGSGLETQYF
NA	NA	TRBV28	TRBJ1-5	15	TGTGCCAGCAGTCTGGGGGGGAGCCGCAATCAGCCCCAGCATTTT	CASSLGGSRNQPQHF
NA	NA	TRBV6-5	TRBJ1-5	14	TGTGCCAGCAGCCACGGACAGAACAATCAGCCCCAGCATTTT	CASSHGQNNQPQHF
NA	NA	TRBV18	TRBJ1-1	15	TGTGCCAGCTCACCCAGCCAGGGCATGGACACTGAAGCTTTCTTT	CASSPSQGMDTEAFF
NA	NA	TRBV19	TRBJ1-6	13	TGTGCCAGTAGTGAGGGAGTTAATTCACCCCTCCACTTT	CASSEGVNSPLHF
TRBD2	NA	TRBV30	TRBJ2-3	15	TGTGCCCTCAGCTTGAAGCGGGGGGGCACGGCCACGCAGTATTTT	CALSLKRGGTATQYF
TRBD2	NA	TRBV20-1	TRBJ2-5	14	TGCAGTGCTAGTACTAGCGGGGGGTCAGAGACCCAGTACTTC	CSASTSGGSETQYF
TRBD1	NA	TRBV5-1	TRBJ2-5	16	TGCGCCAGCAGCTTGGATGTGGCCGGGACAGGGGGCACCCAGTACTTC	CASSLDVAGTGGTQYF
NA	NA	TRBV16	TRBJ1-2	15	TGTGCCAGCAGCCAATATGACTTGTGGAACTATGGCTACACCTTC	CASSQYDLWNYGYTF
TRBD1	NA	TRBV10-2	TRBJ1-6	13	TGCGCCAGCACCGGACAGGGGCGGTCACCCCTCCACTTT	CASTGQGRSPLHF
TRBD2	NA	TRBV3-1/TRBV3-2	TRBJ2-5	13	TGTGCCAGCAGAGGAGCGGGGTCCGAGACCCAGTACTTC	CASRGAGSETQYF
NA	NA	TRBV4-1	TRBJ1-5	17	TGCGCCAGCAGCCAAGATGGGAGCGGTAATAGCAATCAGCCCCAGCATTTT	CASSQDGSGNSNQPQHF
NA	few	TRBV29-1	TRBJ2-2	12	TGCAGCGTTGACGGGGATGCCGGGGAGCTGTTTTTT	CSVDGDAGELFF
NA	NA	TRBV28	TRBJ2-2	15	TGTGCCAGCAGTTTTGTGCGCCAGGGCACCGGGGAGCTGTTTTTT	CASSFVRQGTGELFF
NA	NA	TRBV30	TRBJ2-3	14	TGTGCCTGGAGTGTTGGCGGGGGCAGGGATACGCAGTATTTT	CAWSVGGGRDTQYF
NA	NA	TRBV29-1	TRBJ1-2	15	TGCAGCGTTGAAGAGACAGGATATCCTAACTATGGCTACACCTTC	CSVEETGYPNYGYTF
TRBD2	NA	TRBV3-1/TRBV3-2	TRBJ2-7	15	TGTGCCAGCAGCCACGGGAATAGCGGGGGTTCCGAGCAGTACTTC	CASSHGNSGGSEQYF